A selection of T cell receptor beta chains follows, all from one sample in a study of beta chain features in type 1 diabetes. This table comes from immunoSEQ multiplex PCR, and its TCRdb copy is limited to in-frame clones, with some not included. The sample has some 300,000 clones; 8% are singletons. Sequencing used central memory CD4+ T cells from blood. All receptors come from a woman between 18 and 29 years old in good health. The CDR3 runs from the conserved cysteine through the conserved F or W. D genes are given only for firm matches. Not all rows give a size; the values are once, few, many and, for expanded clones, a class.

j_call v_call d_call clone_size cdr3_aa cdr3_nt
TRBJ1-1 TRBV30 - few CAWSRQEPAFF TGTGCCTGGAGTAGACAGGAGCCGGCTTTCTTT
TRBJ2-1 TRBV9 TRBD2 few CASSQPAGRGAYNEQFF TGTGCCAGCAGCCAACCTGCTGGGCGGGGGGCCTACAATGAGCAGTTCTTC
TRBJ2-1 TRBV28 - many CASSTVYNEQFF TGTGCCAGCAGTACGGTGTACAATGAGCAGTTCTTC
TRBJ1-6 TRBV2 TRBD1 few CASSRGNLGSSYNSPLHF TGTGCCAGCAGCAGGGGGAATTTGGGTAGCTCCTATAATTCACCCCTCCACTTT
TRBJ2-3 TRBV7-2 TRBD1 many CASRPPGTGETDTQYF TGTGCCAGCAGACCACCCGGGACAGGGGAAACAGATACGCAGTATTTT
TRBJ2-5 TRBV18 TRBD2 - CASSPGLAETQYF TGTGCCAGCTCACCGGGACTAGCAGAGACCCAGTACTTC
TRBJ2-7 TRBV6-5 TRBD1 - CASSYSRTAGGNEQYF TGTGCCAGCAGTTACTCGAGGACGGCAGGGGGCAACGAGCAGTACTTC
TRBJ2-5 TRBV5-8 - - CASSRLRGGETQYF TGTGCCAGCAGCCGACTTCGAGGAGGGGAGACCCAGTACTTC
TRBJ2-3 TRBV7-2 - few CASSSWIRSTDTQYF TGTGCCAGCAGCTCCTGGATCCGGAGCACAGATACGCAGTATTTT
TRBJ2-5 TRBV7-2 - - CASSLVAGAEETQYF TGTGCCAGCAGCTTAGTGGCAGGGGCGGAGGAGACCCAGTACTTC
TRBJ1-5 TRBV18 - many CASSRGTRDQPQHF TGTGCCAGCTCGCGCGGGACACGGGATCAGCCCCAGCATTTT
TRBJ2-1 TRBV6-5 - few CASSYIRETNEQFF TGTGCCAGCAGTTATATCCGGGAGACCAATGAGCAGTTCTTC
TRBJ1-4 TRBV27 - few CASSLSGGFQTNEKLFF TGTGCCAGCAGTTTATCGGGAGGATTCCAAACTAATGAAAAACTGTTTTTT
TRBJ2-1 TRBV7-2 TRBD2 few CASSLEGTSGGQREFF TGTGCCAGCAGCTTAGAAGGGACTAGCGGGGGACAGAGGGAGTTCTTC
TRBJ2-6 TRBV27 - few CASSLLAGANVLTF TGTGCCAGCAGTTTACTTGCTGGGGCCAACGTCCTGACTTTC
TRBJ1-3 TRBV29-1 - few CSVLGANTIYF TGCAGCGTTTTGGGCGCAAACACCATATATTTT
TRBJ1-1 TRBV9 - - CASSSSQDTEAFF TGTGCCAGCAGTTCCTCCCAGGACACTGAAGCTTTCTTT
TRBJ2-3 TRBV5-4 TRBD2 many CASSWGLDSGTDTQYF TGTGCCAGCAGCTGGGGACTAGACTCGGGCACAGATACGCAGTATTTT
TRBJ2-3 TRBV5-4 TRBD2 few CASSGTSGITDTQYF TGTGCCAGCAGCGGGACTAGCGGGATAACAGATACGCAGTATTTT
TRBJ1-6 TRBV6-5 - - CASSEILQRSPLHF TGTGCCAGCAGCGAAATTCTACAGAGATCACCCCTCCACTTT
TRBJ2-5 TRBV11-3 - few CASSSGSQETQYF TGTGCCAGCAGCAGCGGATCCCAAGAGACCCAGTACTTC
TRBJ2-1 TRBV10-3 TRBD2 - CAISGRGRALDEQFF TGTGCCATCAGTGGACGCGGGAGAGCCTTGGATGAGCAGTTCTTC
TRBJ1-2 TRBV2 - once CASSLLSDGYTF TGTGCCAGCAGTTTACTGTCAGATGGCTACACCTTC
TRBJ1-1 TRBV7-3 - few CASSLQHVGGTEAFF TGTGCCAGCAGCCTGCAACACGTCGGAGGCACTGAAGCTTTCTTT
TRBJ1-2 TRBV19 - few CASRPGVSYGYTF TGTGCCAGTAGACCCGGGGTTAGCTATGGCTACACCTTC
TRBJ2-1 TRBV6-1 TRBD2 few CASMAGGSPYNEQFF TGTGCCAGCATGGCGGGAGGAAGCCCTTACAATGAGCAGTTCTTC
TRBJ2-2 TRBV9 - few CASSVSATSFLGELFF TGTGCCAGCAGCGTAAGTGCGACTAGTTTCCTCGGGGAGCTGTTTTTT
TRBJ1-5 TRBV2 - - CASRAGVTPQHF TGTGCCAGCCGGGCAGGGGTTACGCCCCAGCATTTT
TRBJ2-5 TRBV7-2 TRBD2 - CASSRGRGQETQYF TGTGCCAGCAGCCGAGGGAGGGGCCAAGAGACCCAGTACTTC
TRBJ1-1 TRBV6-5 - - CASSYTDGEAFF TGTGCCAGCAGTTATACGGACGGTGAAGCTTTCTTT
TRBJ1-5 TRBV27 - - CASRSSLSGSPLDF TGTGCCAGCAGATCCAGTTTAAGTGGGAGCCCCTTGGATTTT
TRBJ1-4 TRBV7-9 TRBD1 many CASSQAQGLPNEKLFF TGTGCCAGCAGCCAAGCACAGGGGCTGCCTAATGAAAAACTGTTTTTT
TRBJ2-3 TRBV11-3 - - CASSSGPQDTQYF TGTGCCAGCAGCTCCGGGCCCCAGGATACGCAGTATTTT
TRBJ2-1 TRBV7-6 TRBD1 - CASSRRRTGDNEQFF TGTGCCAGCAGCCGCCGCCGGACAGGGGACAATGAGCAGTTCTTC
TRBJ2-5 TRBV15 - few CATSRRGLMETQYF TGTGCCACCAGCAGGAGGGGACTCATGGAGACCCAGTACTTC
TRBJ1-3 TRBV5-4 - - CASSLGPASGNTIYF TGTGCCAGCAGCTTGGGGCCGGCCTCTGGAAACACCATATATTTT
TRBJ1-2 TRBV7-2 - few CASSLEVGPYGYTF TGTGCCAGCAGCTTAGAAGTCGGACCCTATGGCTACACCTTC
TRBJ1-2 TRBV6-5 TRBD1 few CASRADRAANYGYTF TGTGCCAGCAGGGCAGACAGGGCCGCCAACTATGGCTACACCTTC
TRBJ1-1 TRBV7-2 - few CASSLARAVGAFF TGTGCCAGCAGCTTAGCGCGGGCGGTGGGAGCTTTCTTT
TRBJ2-3 TRBV7-3 - - CASSLMVGDTDTQYF TGTGCCAGCAGCTTAATGGTGGGAGACACAGATACGCAGTATTTT
TRBJ2-5 TRBV25-1 TRBD2 many CASSDTSVQETQYF TGTGCCAGCAGTGATACTAGCGTTCAAGAGACCCAGTACTTC